This is a list of T cell receptor beta chains from one sample in a study of OX40 agonist ivuxolimab in advanced cancers. Repertoires were generated with immunoSEQ multiplex PCR, while TCRdb's copy carries only in-frame clones and drops some. The sample lists approximately 74,000 clones; 85% to 95% were seen once. This sample comprised CD4+ or CD8+ T cells sorted from blood, obtained in a trial of the OX40 agonist ivuxolimab. These receptors were taken from an adult with an advanced solid tumor such as melanoma, head and neck, liver or kidney cancer. Both conserved end residues are trimmed from each CDR3. A D gene is named only where the DNA matches it firmly. Some rows have no size entry. The others give once, few or many, or a class for an expanded clone.

d_gene | j_gene | v_gene | abundance | CDR3aa
TRBD1 | TRBJ2-2 | TRBV4-3 | . | ASSPDRGTGELF
TRBD1 | TRBJ1-1 | TRBV27 | . | ASRKGTGNTEAF
TRBD1 | TRBJ1-4 | TRBV2 | . | ASSEEQGAAHEKLF
. | TRBJ1-2 | TRBV7-9 | . | ASSLPDNYGYT
. | TRBJ2-7 | TRBV11-1 | . | ASSFLVPSVSYEQY
. | TRBJ1-5 | TRBV28 | . | ASSPPSEGVQPQH
TRBD2 | TRBJ2-7 | TRBV11-2 | . | ASSQLSGSEFEQY
. | TRBJ2-3 | TRBV5-6 | . | ASSVPREIGTDTQY
. | TRBJ2-3 | TRBV4-3 | . | ASSQERDRRGTDTQY
. | TRBJ2-2 | TRBV4-3 | . | ASSQEGGGTGELF
TRBD1 | TRBJ1-5 | TRBV27 | . | ASSIMTGANQPQH
. | TRBJ2-3 | TRBV7-3 | . | ASSLEAVGGPTDTQY
. | TRBJ2-6 | TRBV10-1 | . | ASRGRDGGANVLT
. | TRBJ2-7 | TRBV4-3 | . | ASSQDRAGATAYEQY
. | TRBJ2-7 | TRBV11-2 | . | ASSLGISASYEQY
TRBD1 | TRBJ1-4 | TRBV7-9 | . | ASSVGQGNEKLF
. | TRBJ2-2 | TRBV27 | . | ASSLRVVTGELF
. | TRBJ1-5 | TRBV6-5 | . | ASTQGYNQPQH
. | TRBJ1-6 | TRBV19 | . | ASSMGRSPLH
. | TRBJ2-2 | TRBV5-1 | . | ASSLYGAGITGELF
TRBD2 | TRBJ2-3 | TRBV27 | . | ASSLYPGLASYTQY
TRBD1 | TRBJ1-6 | TRBV28 | . | ASSSWTGGVSPLH
. | TRBJ1-1 | TRBV6-6 | . | ASSEGAEAF
TRBD2 | TRBJ2-7 | TRBV4-3 | . | ASSQAAGGAYEQY
. | TRBJ1-1 | TRBV5-6 | . | ASSLVPNTEAF
TRBD1 | TRBJ2-4 | TRBV27 | . | ASRTGVGNIQY
. | TRBJ2-2 | TRBV4-3 | . | ASSQGVATGELF
. | TRBJ1-6 | TRBV7-9 | . | ASSVTGDHYNSPLH
. | TRBJ1-3 | TRBV13 | . | ASSLLSGEGNTIY
TRBD1 | TRBJ2-7 | TRBV7-9 | . | ASSPRDRGVLEQY
. | TRBJ2-7 | TRBV7-2 | . | ASSFSFEQY
TRBD1 | TRBJ2-1 | TRBV19 | . | ASRQGVNNEQF
. | TRBJ2-2 | TRBV5-4 | . | ASRGVGTGELF
TRBD1 | TRBJ2-7 | TRBV5-1 | . | ASSLQDMTGNPTYEQY
. | TRBJ2-2 | TRBV7-8 | . | ASSPGYDLLF
TRBD2 | TRBJ2-7 | TRBV7-8 | . | ASSPPPSGGANEQY
TRBD1 | TRBJ2-5 | TRBV27 | once | ASSLDRGETQY
. | TRBJ2-2 | TRBV4-1 | . | ASSQPGPGELF
TRBD1 | TRBJ2-7 | TRBV15 | few | ATSGTRTGSSYEQY